The TCR beta chain described here comes from a study of T-cell memory formation after mild COVID-19. Broader study findings: Contracting CD4+ clones sat mainly in CM and EM; CD8+ in EMRA.

Details on this clonotype: Its cognate antigen is unknown.

Trimming stripped 3 bases from V and 6 bases from J, with 24 bases between. Germline CDR1 and CDR2: SNHLY and FYNNEI. This CDR3 is built from 17 residues. MiXCR was run by TCRdb on the 5' RACE reads, yielding one entry per CDR3 protein. The sample lists about 210,000 distinct CDR3 sequences; over 9.5% were seen once. The chain couples TRBV2 to TRBJ2-7; D is undetermined. Sequencing was carried out using PBMCs or a T cell subset sorted from them (not recorded which). This TCR derives from a man between 18 and 29 years old who had mild COVID-19 (a few samples of this study predate the infection). Cell type and time point are not known. CDR3 amino acids: CASSDQDGVGARSEQYF. Here the CDR3 DNA reads TGTGCCAGCAGTGACCAGGACGGAGTCGGAGCCAGGTCCGAGCAGTACTTC.